These 18 T cell receptor beta chains originate from one sample sequenced in a study of a mutant IDH1 vaccine in newly diagnosed glioma. This sample's time point: week 11, during vaccination. Every vaccination contained 300 ug of the mutant IDH1 20-mer peptide and was paired with topical imiquimod. Their antigens remain unidentified. TCRdb's copy holds only in-frame clones and misses some; the assay was immunoSEQ multiplex PCR. The profile shows roughly 130,000 clones, about four fifths of them singletons. Here the sequenced sample was PBMCs, taken from a glioma patient whose treatment included an IDH1 peptide vaccine. The receptors stem from a man aged 40-49 years with glioma.

This clone was detected only a few times. V usage is TRBV30 and J usage is TRBJ2-5, with TRBD2 matching 8 bases. Germline CDR1 is GTSNPN and CDR2 is SVGIG (reference sequence). After removal of 4 bases from V and 1 base from J, the junction contained 8 bases not matched to a gene. The CDR3 spans 15 residues. CDR3 DNA: TGTGCCTGGATGAATGGACTAGCCCTCCAAGAGACCCAGTACTTC. As protein: CAWMNGLALQETQYF.

The chain carries TRBV25-1 and TRBJ2-1; no firm D call. This CDR3 comprises 16 residues. The V and J ends lost 2 bases and 3 bases respectively, with 14 bases between them. The germline gives CDR1 MGHDK, CDR2 SYGVNS. The CDR3 region has the DNA TGTGCCAGCAGTGAAGAAGTGAGCTCCAACTACAATGAGCAGTTCTTC. Its protein is CASSEEVSSNYNEQFF.

The genes are TRBV18 and TRBJ2-7; no definite D call. V lost 4 bases, J lost 6 bases, and 10 bases lay in between. The germline gives CDR1 KGHSH, CDR2 LQKENI. The CDR3 contains 12 residues. The CDR3: CASSLADREQYF. The CDR3 DNA sequence: TGTGCCAGCTCACTAGCAGACCGCGAGCAGTACTTC.

This chain uses TRBV2 with TRBJ1-5; 7 positions match TRBD1. V lost 2 bases, J lost 0 bases, and 4 bases stayed unmatched. The length of the CDR3 is 16 residues. The germline V gene encodes CDR1 SNHLY and CDR2 FYNNEI. The CDR3 spells CASSELRTGSNQPQHF. Here the CDR3 DNA reads TGTGCCAGCAGTGAACTCAGGACAGGTAGCAATCAGCCCCAGCATTTT.

The rearrangement uses TRBV27 and TRBJ2-5; 8 bases match TRBD2. Germline V lookup: CDR1 MNHEY, CDR2 SMNVEV (reference sequence). The length of the CDR3 is 17 residues. V trimming: 5 bases; J trimming: 1 base; junction bases outside the gene matches: 12. The CDR3 sequence is CASSPTGGRVAQETQYF. The DNA for the CDR3 is TGTGCCAGCAGTCCGACGGGGGGGCGCGTGGCCCAAGAGACCCAGTACTTC.

This chain joins TRBV11-3 and TRBJ2-1, with 9 bases fitting TRBD1. The CDR3 spans 18 residues. V lost 3 bases, J lost 7 bases, and 16 bases stayed unmatched. Germline V gene data show CDR1 as SGHNT and CDR2 as YENEEA. CDR3 nucleotides: TGTGCCAGCAGCTTGGGCCTCATACCGGGACAGGGTCGGAATGAGCAGTTCTTC. Translating it yields CASSLGLIPGQGRNEQFF. Full variable domain (rest looked up from reference TRBV11-3 and TRBJ2-1): EAGVVQSPRYKIIEKKQPVAFWCNPISGHNTLYWYLQNLGQGPELLIRYENEEAVDDSQLPKDRFSAERLKGVDSTLKIQPAELGDSAVYLCASSLGLIPGQGRNEQFFGPGTRLTVL.

This clone showed up just once. This chain connects TRBV7-8 to TRBJ1-5; weak D call: TRBD1 (5 bases). V was clipped by 1 base and J by 1 base, with 8 bases between them. Germline V gene lookup returns CDR1 SGHVS and CDR2 FQNEAQ. This CDR3 has 15 amino acids. Here the CDR3 DNA reads TGTGCCAGCAGCTTAGTCAGGGAGAGCAATCAGCCCCAGCATTTT. It yields the protein CASSLVRESNQPQHF.

This sequence joins TRBV6-1 and TRBJ2-7; possibly TRBD2 for D (6 bases). Germline V gene sequence: CDR1 MNHNS, CDR2 SASEGT. The V end was cut by 1 base, the J end by 3 bases, with 13 bases between. The CDR3 consists of 15 residues. The CDR3 reads CASSEGLGRSYEQYF. CDR3 DNA sequence: TGTGCCAGCAGTGAAGGGTTAGGGAGGAGCTACGAGCAGTACTTC.

This chain uses TRBV7-9 with TRBJ2-3, with 9 bases that match TRBD2. The V segment lost 5 bases and the J segment 4 bases; nucleotides outside the gene matches: 10. CDR3 length equals 16 residues. Germline lookup yields CDR1 SEHNR and CDR2 FQNEAQ (reference sequence). CDR3 sequence reads: CASSLLSSGVSDTQYF. DNA for the CDR3: TGTGCCAGCAGCCTACTTTCTAGCGGGGTGTCAGATACGCAGTATTTT.

A remark on this clone: The same CDR3 is also encoded by other DNA sequences in this sample. The V gene is TRBV4-1, the J gene TRBJ2-1; 7 nucleotides align to TRBD2. After removal of 0 bases from V and 12 bases from J, the junction contained 11 bases not matched to a gene. Germline V gene lookup returns CDR1 MGHRA and CDR2 YSYEKL. This CDR3 comprises 15 residues. CDR3 bases: TGCGCCAGCAGCCAAGATACGTCTAGCGGAAGGGGGCAGTTCTTC. It yields the protein CASSQDTSSGRGQFF.

CDR3 bases: TGTGCCAGCAGCTTAGCAGCGGGAGGGAAAGATACGCAGTATTTT. As protein: CASSLAAGGKDTQYF. The rearrangement links TRBV7-9 to TRBJ2-3; 10 nucleotides align to TRBD2. Germline CDR1 and CDR2: SEHNR and FQNEAQ (reference sequence). The length of the CDR3 is 15 residues. With V trimmed by 0 bases and J by 5 bases, 2 bases remained unmatched.

The V call is TRBV6-5, the J call TRBJ2-7; D is possibly TRBD1 or TRBD2 (5 bases each). Trimming cost V 5 bases and J 3 bases, with 8 bases left between them. The CDR3 has 12 amino acids. Per germline, CDR1 MNHEY and CDR2 SVGAGI. CDR3 nucleotides: TGTGCCAGCAGTCCAGGGAGCTACGAGCAGTACTTC. Translation gives CASSPGSYEQYF.

This sequence joins TRBV2 and TRBJ2-7; D may be TRBD2 (5 bases). The CDR3 runs 15 residues. The germline V gene has CDR1 SNHLY and CDR2 FYNNEI. Trimming shortened V by 4 bases and J by 0 bases, and 13 bases separated the two germline ends. The CDR3 is CASSVGSPSSYEQYF. The CDR3 nucleotides are TGTGCCAGCAGTGTTGGGAGCCCAAGCTCCTACGAGCAGTACTTC.

The rearrangement links TRBV19 to TRBJ2-1; tentative D call: TRBD2 (5 bases). Germline V gives CDR1 LNHDA, CDR2 SQIVND (reference sequence). With 3 bases removed from V and 7 bases from J, the gap between germline ends came to 13 bases. The CDR3 is made up of 14 amino acids. CDR3 sequence (DNA): TGTGCCAGTAGTATCAGTGCGGGTCCTAATGAGCAGTTCTTC. It is translated as CASSISAGPNEQFF.

This clone was observed a handful of times. The chain links TRBV7-9 to TRBJ2-5; 9 bases align to TRBD2. Germline CDR1 SEHNR, CDR2 FQNEAQ (reference sequence). CDR3 length equals 13 residues. Trimming at V came to 3 bases and at J to 5 bases, leaving 1 base not matched to a gene. The CDR3 loop is CASSFSGSETQYF. The CDR3 nucleotides read TGTGCCAGCAGCTTTAGCGGGAGCGAGACCCAGTACTTC.

The chain carries TRBV4-2 and TRBJ2-2; D gene uncertain. CDR1 is LGHNA, CDR2 YNFKEQ, per germline. The CDR3 totals 14 residues. The germline V and J ends were trimmed by 4 bases and 0 bases, with 6 bases remaining between them. The CDR3 region has the DNA TGTGCCAGCAGCCCCGAGGCGAACACCGGGGAGCTGTTTTTT. Translation gives CASSPEANTGELFF.

The chain joins TRBV19 to TRBJ1-4; TRBD1 matches at 7 bases. The CDR3 runs 16 residues. V shed 7 bases, J shed 1 base, and the junction held 9 bases outside the gene matches. Germline V gene data show CDR1 as LNHDA and CDR2 as SQIVND (reference sequence). As DNA, the CDR3 is TGTGCCAGTACAGGGGGGGGTGGAAGAACTAATGAAAAACTGTTTTTT. Translated, it gives CASTGGGGRTNEKLFF.

The chain employs TRBV7-9 and TRBJ1-4; the match to TRBD1 covers 7 bases. There are 15 residues in the CDR3. Per germline, CDR1 SEHNR and CDR2 FQNEAQ (reference sequence). The V gene end was trimmed by 5 bases and the J gene end by 4 bases; junction bases not matched to a gene: 7. The CDR3: CASSLLGTVNEKLFF. Here the CDR3 DNA reads TGTGCCAGCAGCCTCCTCGGGACAGTTAATGAAAAACTGTTTTTT. The full variable domain, its missing parts supplied by reference TRBV7-9 and TRBJ1-4, is DTGVSQNPRHKITKRGQNVTFRCDPISEHNRLYWYRQTLGQGPEFLTYFQNEAQLEKSRLLSDRFSAERPKGSFSTLEIQRTEQGDSAMYLCASSLLGTVNEKLFFGSGTQLSVL.